The following is a T cell receptor (beta chain) sequence with its context. Antigen: not known. Authors' methods: In the immunoSEQ data, sequences were junction-only and lacked quality scores, so filtering differed. TCRdb's copy holds only in-frame clones and misses some; the assay was immunoSEQ multiplex PCR. The D gene and trimming were derived from the DNA, and the V and J assignments and clone size from that table. The sample consists of more than 400,000 clones, about 96% of them appearing once. All donors were Caucasian adults living in Nashville, Tennessee. Naive CD45RA+ and memory CD45RA-negative subsets were split from CD4+ cells. The source of the sample is a study of shared clonotypes between healthy human individuals. Broader study findings: Memory subsets generally showed smaller estimated richness than naive subsets did.

Material for sequencing was naive CD4+ T cells sorted from blood. Subset denoted: CD45RA+ positively selected. The sequence came from a woman younger than 45 in good health.

The CDR3 region is CASSVERSSSYNEQFF. The CDR3 bases are TGTGCCAGCAGCGTAGAGCGGAGCAGCTCCTACAATGAGCAGTTCTTC. This rearrangement joins TRBV7-6 to TRBJ2-1; D is perhaps TRBD2 (5 bases). V was trimmed by 5 bases and J by 0 bases, leaving 14 bases between them. The germline V gene encodes CDR1 SGHVS and CDR2 FNYEAQ. There are 16 residues in the CDR3.